The 26 T cell receptor beta chains in this list originate from one sample, sequenced in a study of sequential checkpoint blockade in melanoma. The treatment was: randomized to nivolumab then ipilimumab (arm A) or the reverse (arm B). Assay used: immunoSEQ multiplex PCR; TCRdb lists only in-frame clones, some missing. The sample shows around 3,900 clones, 20% to 25% of them seen only once. The material sequenced was tumor tissue (inferred from file names), taken from a patient given nivolumab and ipilimumab in sequence. The origin of the receptors is a human donor with melanoma.

This sequence joins TRBV5-1 and TRBJ1-1; D is unresolved. V lost 0 bases to trimming and J lost 1 base, with 10 bases between them. CDR3 length equals 15 residues. Germline-derived CDR1 and CDR2 are SGHRS and YFSETQ. The CDR3 sequence is CASSLEARPNTEAFF. CDR3 bases: TGCGCCAGCAGCTTGGAGGCCAGACCGAACACTGAAGCTTTCTTT. Looking up the rest from reference TRBV5-1 and TRBJ1-1 gives the full variable domain: KAGVTQTPRYLIKTRGQQVTLSCSPISGHRSVSWYQQTPGQGLQFLFEYFSETQRNKGNFPGRFSGRQFSNSRSEMNVSTLELGDSALYLCASSLEARPNTEAFFGQGTRLTVV.

Judged by abundance, this clone is medium-sized. The rearrangement uses TRBV11-3 and TRBJ2-7; D perhaps matches TRBD1 (6 bases). CDR3 length equals 14 residues. CDR1 SGHNT and CDR2 YENEEA come from the germline V gene. Trimming removed 5 bases from V and 1 base from J, with 12 bases in between. The DNA for the CDR3 is TGTGCCAGCAGCCAGGCAGGGGCATCCTACGAGCAGTACTTC. This encodes CASSQAGASYEQYF.

The genes are TRBV30 and TRBJ2-5; 8 bases are a match to TRBD1. Germline V gives CDR1 GTSNPN, CDR2 SVGIG (reference sequence). V gave up 5 bases and J gave up 1 base; unmatched junction bases: 3. The CDR3 runs to 13 residues. CDR3 sequence (DNA): TGTGCCTGGGACAGGGGAGTCCAAGAGACCCAGTACTTC. Protein sequence: CAWDRGVQETQYF.

This clone was recorded at least ten times. The chain couples TRBV4-1 to TRBJ2-1; D tentatively fits TRBD1 or TRBD2 (5 bases each). Per the germline V gene, CDR1 is MGHRA and CDR2 is YSYEKL. The CDR3 is made up of 16 amino acids. Trimming left V 0 bases short and J 0 bases short, with 9 bases between. Here the CDR3 reads CASSQEVGVSYNEQFF. Here the CDR3 DNA reads TGCGCCAGCAGCCAAGAAGTGGGGGTCTCCTACAATGAGCAGTTCTTC.

This clone was recorded at least ten times. The J gene is TRBJ1-2, the V gene TRBV6-8, with D possibly TRBD1 on 5 matching bases. Germline loops: CDR1 MNHGY, CDR2 SAAAGT. The CDR3 runs to 16 residues. The V end lost 6 bases, the J end lost 7 bases, and 24 bases lay between the germline ends. For the CDR3, the DNA is TGTGCCAGCAGGGGGCCGAAGGACACCCCATCGAGTGGCTACACCTTC. It specifies CASRGPKDTPSSGYTF.

There are many counts of this clone. V usage is TRBV11-3 and J usage is TRBJ2-6; D not certain. Trimming removed 1 base at V and 2 bases at J, with 6 bases between. The germline gives CDR1 SGHNT, CDR2 YENEEA. The CDR3 is 15 amino acids. The CDR3 sequence is CASSLGATGANVLTF. CDR3 nucleotide sequence: TGTGCCAGCAGCTTAGGTGCGACTGGGGCCAACGTCCTGACTTTC.

This clone occurred many times. The V call is TRBV11-3, the J call TRBJ2-3, with 11 bases identical to TRBD2. The CDR3 spans 16 residues. V trimming: 3 bases; J trimming: 4 bases; junction bases outside the gene matches: 6. Germline values: CDR1 SGHNT, CDR2 YENEEA. The DNA for the CDR3 is TGTGCCAGCAGCTTCACTAGCGGGGGTTTATCAGATACGCAGTATTTT. Residues: CASSFTSGGLSDTQYF.

There are many counts of this clone. V gene TRBV11-3 combines with J gene TRBJ1-1; 7 bases map to TRBD1. In germline, CDR1 is SGHNT, CDR2 YENEEA. The CDR3 covers 14 residues. J gave up 4 bases and V 6 bases, and 8 bases lay outside the gene matches. Here the CDR3 DNA reads TGTGCCAGCAGACTACAGGGGCAGGTCACTGAAGCTTTCTTT. Translation gives CASRLQGQVTEAFF.

This clone has a handful of counts. The chain combines TRBV7-4 with TRBJ1-1; D uncertain. The CDR3 is 13 residues long. Trimming left V 5 bases short and J 0 bases short, with 7 bases between. Germline loops: CDR1 SGHVT, CDR2 SQSDAQ. The CDR3 nucleotides are TGTGCCAGCAGCCAACAGATGAACACTGAAGCTTTCTTT. This gives the protein CASSQQMNTEAFF.

This clone was picked up many times. This chain links TRBV6-8 with TRBJ1-2, with 7 bases that match TRBD1. V lost 4 bases to trimming and J lost 8 bases; unmatched junction nucleotides: 7. This CDR3 has 13 residues. Germline CDR1 is MNHGY and CDR2 is SAAAGT. CDR3 sequence (DNA): TGTGCCAGCAGTTTGGACAGGCGATGGGGCTACACCTTC. It specifies CASSLDRRWGYTF.

The CDR3 is CASSPLEGVNEQFF. The CDR3 region has the DNA TGCGCCAGCAGCCCCTTGGAGGGGGTCAATGAGCAGTTCTTC. The rearrangement links TRBV4-1 to TRBJ2-1; TRBD1 or TRBD2 may be the D gene (6 bases each). The CDR3 contains 14 residues. With 4 bases removed from V and 6 bases from J, the gap between germline ends came to 13 bases. Germline V lookup: CDR1 MGHRA, CDR2 YSYEKL.

The J gene is TRBJ1-4, the V gene TRBV5-1, with TRBD1 matching over 7 bases. The CDR3 loop spans 16 amino acids. Per the germline V gene, CDR1 is SGHRS and CDR2 is YFSETQ. The junction had 8 bases not matched to a gene; V was cut back by 0 bases and J by 6 bases. The CDR3, as DNA: TGCGCCAGCAGCTTGGCGGCGGCAGGGGGGTATGAAAAACTGTTTTTT. It is translated as CASSLAAAGGYEKLFF.

By share, this clone ranks as large. The chain uses TRBV11-3 and TRBJ2-1; 14 bases map to TRBD2. This CDR3 comprises 15 residues. V lost 5 bases and J lost 6; bases outside the gene matches: 3. Germline V gene data show CDR1 as SGHNT and CDR2 as YENEEA. The CDR3 region is CASSTGLAGGNEQFF. CDR3 nucleotide sequence: TGTGCCAGCAGCACCGGACTAGCGGGGGGCAATGAGCAGTTCTTC.

Here the CDR3 DNA reads TGTGCCAGCAGCTCCGCTAGCGGATACACAGATACGCAGTATTTT. Translated, it gives CASSSASGYTDTQYF. This chain connects TRBV11-3 to TRBJ2-3, with 7 positions matching TRBD2. Trimming removed 4 bases from V and 2 bases from J; junction bases left unmatched: 6. The CDR3 has 15 residues. Germline lookup yields CDR1 SGHNT and CDR2 YENEEA.

This sequence joins TRBV6-8 and TRBJ2-3, with 7 bases identical to TRBD1. CDR1 MNHGY and CDR2 SAAAGT come from the germline V gene. The CDR3 is made up of 16 amino acids. The J segment lost 4 bases and the V segment lost 5 bases, leaving 12 bases of the junction unmatched. This chain's CDR3 is CASSVKGASIADTQYF. CDR3 coding DNA: TGTGCCAGCAGTGTTAAGGGGGCTTCGATAGCAGATACGCAGTATTTT.

This clone came up a few times. The rearrangement links TRBV6-8 to TRBJ1-1; D is possibly TRBD1 (6 bases). The CDR3 contains 14 residues. From germline, CDR1 is MNHGY and CDR2 SAAAGT. Deletions cut 5 bases from V and 0 bases from J, with 10 bases between. The CDR3 here is CASSKRQVNTEAFF. Here the CDR3 DNA reads TGTGCCAGCAGTAAAAGACAGGTGAACACTGAAGCTTTCTTT.

This clone was seen only a few times. This chain connects TRBV29-1 to TRBJ2-1, with 11 nucleotides matching TRBD1. The CDR3 totals 19 residues. Germline V gene lookup returns CDR1 SQVTM and CDR2 ANQGSEA. The V segment lost 2 bases and the J segment 3 bases; nucleotides outside the gene matches: 15. This CDR3 reads CSVEISGFSGTGGYNEQFF. For the CDR3, the DNA is TGCAGCGTTGAAATCAGTGGTTTTAGCGGGACAGGGGGCTACAATGAGCAGTTCTTC.

V is TRBV5-1 and J is TRBJ1-3; D is uncertain. Between the trimmed V and J ends, which lost 1 base and 0 bases, there was a span of 11 bases. The CDR3 extends over 16 amino acids. Germline loops: CDR1 SGHRS, CDR2 YFSETQ. The CDR3 coding sequence is TGCGCCAGCAGCTTGTGGTCCAGCAGCTCTGGAAACACCATATATTTT. This translates into CASSLWSSSSGNTIYF. Filled out from reference TRBV5-1 and TRBJ1-3, the complete variable domain reads KAGVTQTPRYLIKTRGQQVTLSCSPISGHRSVSWYQQTPGQGLQFLFEYFSETQRNKGNFPGRFSGRQFSNSRSEMNVSTLELGDSALYLCASSLWSSSSGNTIYFGEGSWLTVV.

The rearrangement uses TRBV5-1 and TRBJ2-3; the match to TRBD1 covers 9 bases. The CDR3 length is 15 residues. Germline V lookup: CDR1 SGHRS, CDR2 YFSETQ. The V and J ends lost 0 bases and 3 bases, in that order; junction bases with no gene match: 2. CDR3 protein: CASSLGQGETDTQYF. The CDR3 nucleotides read TGCGCCAGCAGCTTGGGACAGGGGGAGACAGATACGCAGTATTTT.

DNA for the CDR3: TGTGCCAGCGGAACAGGGGGCATACCCTCGAACACTGAAGCTTTCTTT. Encoded protein: CASGTGGIPSNTEAFF. The V and J genes are TRBV6-8 and TRBJ1-1; 9 nucleotides align to TRBD1. The V gene's germline CDR1 is MNHGY and CDR2 SAAAGT. This CDR3 spans 16 amino acids. Unmatched junction bases numbered 11, after V lost 8 bases and J lost 1 base.

This clone was recorded many times. The chain joins TRBV9 to TRBJ1-6, with D hard to call. Germline V gene sequence: CDR1 SGDLS, CDR2 YYNGEE. This CDR3 is built from 14 residues. V dropped 5 bases and J dropped 7 bases, with 13 bases sitting between them. Here the CDR3 reads CASSSGQTNSPLHF. CDR3 DNA: TGTGCCAGCAGTTCCGGTCAGACAAATTCACCCCTCCACTTT. Full variable domain (rest looked up from reference TRBV9 and TRBJ1-6): DSGVTQTPKHLITATGQRVTLRCSPRSGDLSVYWYQQSLDQGLQFLIQYYNGEERAKGNILERFSAQQFPDLHSELNLSSLELGDSALYFCASSSGQTNSPLHFGNGTRLTVT.

A few counts support this clone. The J gene is TRBJ1-4, the V gene TRBV12-5; D ambiguous. The CDR3 is made up of 15 amino acids. V lost 1 base and J lost 0, with 6 bases in between. CDR1 LGHNT and CDR2 FRNRAP come from the germline V gene. CDR3 amino acids: CASGLGWSTNEKLFF. CDR3 DNA: TGTGCTAGTGGTTTGGGGTGGTCAACTAATGAAAAACTGTTTTTT.

This clone was detected only a few times. V and J are TRBV4-1 and TRBJ1-1, with no clear D. V was trimmed by 2 bases and J by 0 bases, leaving 13 bases between them. From germline, CDR1 is MGHRA and CDR2 YSYEKL. CDR3 length equals 16 residues. DNA for the CDR3: TGCGCCAGCAGCCAATCCTCAATATTTATGAACACTGAAGCTTTCTTT. It encodes CASSQSSIFMNTEAFF.

This sequence joins TRBV5-1 and TRBJ2-2; 7 positions agree with TRBD2. CDR1 is SGHRS, CDR2 YFSETQ, per germline. This CDR3 contains 14 residues. The J segment lost 4 bases and the V segment lost 7 bases, leaving 7 bases of the junction unmatched. The CDR3 here is CASRSGAPTGELFF. Written as DNA, the CDR3 is TGCGCCAGCCGAAGCGGGGCGCCCACCGGGGAGCTGTTTTTT.

This clone was seen a handful of times. CDR3 amino acids: CASSLYGGAGTEAFF. The CDR3 DNA sequence: TGCGCCAGCAGCTTATATGGGGGGGCGGGAACTGAAGCTTTCTTT. This chain connects TRBV5-1 to TRBJ1-1; maybe TRBD1 (6 bases). This CDR3 is built from 15 residues. V was trimmed by 2 bases and J by 5 bases, leaving 16 bases between them. CDR1 SGHRS and CDR2 YFSETQ come from the germline V gene.

This clone was counted ten times or more. The V call is TRBV11-3, the J call TRBJ2-5, with 10 positions matching TRBD2. Trimming cost V 1 base and J 0 bases; bases outside gene matches: 5. Germline lookup yields CDR1 SGHNT and CDR2 YENEEA. The CDR3 contains 17 residues. The CDR3 sequence: CASSLGWTSGNQETQYF. Written as DNA, the CDR3 is TGTGCCAGCAGCTTAGGCTGGACTAGCGGAAACCAAGAGACCCAGTACTTC.